The clone carrying this T cell receptor (beta chain) was seen a few times. This sample was taken from a study of blood T cell repertoires in COVID-19. Study context: Sites in the United States, Italy and Spain provided acute and convalescent COVID-19 samples. T cells, B-cell-depleted T cells, or PBMCs provided the cDNA or gDNA that served as material.

Deletions cut 3 bases from V and 6 bases from J, with 10 bases between. The CDR3 runs 14 residues. The V gene's germline CDR1 is KGHDR and CDR2 SFDVKD. Measured with immunoSEQ multiplex PCR; TCRdb has only the in-frame clones, and not every one. The table includes 56,000 or so clones, 87% detected once. The sequence derives from a man aged 50 or older with acute or convalescent COVID-19. The J gene is TRBJ2-2, the V gene TRBV24-1; maybe TRBD2 (6 bases). Sequenced input: peripheral blood. The chain's CDR3 is CATSDLLASGELFF. The CDR3 region has the DNA TGTGCCACCAGTGATCTACTAGCATCCGGGGAGCTGTTTTTT.